This record covers a single T cell receptor (beta chain). Antigen: not known. Germline V gene sequence: CDR1 SGHTS, CDR2 YDEGEE. Trimming pared 0 bases from V and 3 bases from J, leaving 10 bases between. The CDR3 consists of 15 residues. These data are taken from a study of siplizumab effects on memory and regulatory T cells. Using immunoSEQ multiplex PCR, the repertoire was profiled, and TCRdb retains in-frame clones only, with some absent. Among tens of thousands of clones, around 90% were seen once, and the ten largest hold approximately 30%. Regarding the study as a whole: Only a minority of proliferating CD4+ or CD8+ clones had an assignable naive or memory phenotype, with roughly 75-97% lacking one.

The chain uses TRBV5-8 and TRBJ1-5; D gene ambiguous. The sequencing input was CD8+ T cells sorted from blood. This receptor was identified in a human donor in good health. The CDR3 DNA reads as TGTGCCAGCAGCTTGGAGGTCAGTAACAATCAGCCCCAGCATTTT. Protein: CASSLEVSNNQPQHF.